Listed here are 22 T cell receptor beta chains from one sample, sequenced in a study of long-term antiretroviral therapy in people with HIV. The libraries were made with immunoSEQ v3.0 at survey level. The method was immunoSEQ multiplex PCR; TCRdb's version includes in-frame clones alone and lacks a portion of them. The sample records around 25,000 clones, approximately 86% being singletons. Sequenced material: unsorted PBMCs, taken 1.8 years before starting antiretroviral therapy. The receptors derive from a man aged 45-65 years with HIV.

A single count supports this clone. The chain links TRBV6-6 to TRBJ1-1; D gene ambiguous. V dropped 2 bases and J dropped 6 bases, with 10 bases sitting between them. Germline assignment: CDR1 MNHNY and CDR2 SVGAGI (reference sequence). The CDR3 sequence is 13 residues long. CDR3 DNA: TGTGCCAGCAGTTACGTGCAGTCCTCTGAAGCTTTCTTT. This gives the protein CASSYVQSSEAFF.

This clone was found a few times. The V and J genes are TRBV4-2 and TRBJ2-3; perhaps D is TRBD1 or TRBD2 (5 bases each). V gave up 1 base and J gave up 5 bases, with 19 bases separating them. CDR3 length: 17 residues. Looked up from germline, CDR1 is LGHNA and CDR2 is YNFKEQ. CDR3 protein: CASSQGETLGAGDTQYF. DNA for the CDR3: TGTGCCAGCAGCCAAGGGGAGACACTAGGGGCAGGAGATACGCAGTATTTT.

The chain carries TRBV11-2 and TRBJ2-3; D gene uncertain. In germline, CDR1 is SGHAT, CDR2 FQNNGV. CDR3 length equals 14 residues. Trimming took 2 bases from V and 2 from J, leaving 8 bases between them. The CDR3 loop is CASSLHRTTDTQYF. CDR3 nucleotides: TGTGCCAGCAGCTTACATCGGACCACAGATACGCAGTATTTT. The complete variable domain, with remaining parts taken from reference TRBV11-2 and TRBJ2-3, reads EAGVAQSPRYKIIEKRQSVAFWCNPISGHATLYWYQQILGQGPKLLIQFQNNGVVDDSQLPKDRFSAERLKGVDSTLKIQPAKLEDSAVYLCASSLHRTTDTQYFGPGTRLTVL.

This chain uses TRBV11-3 with TRBJ1-1; D gene uncertain. Germline V gene sequence: CDR1 SGHNT, CDR2 YENEEA. The CDR3 covers 13 residues. Trimming removed 1 base at V and 1 base at J, with 4 bases between. CDR3 sequence: CASSLGQNTEAFF. The CDR3, as DNA: TGTGCCAGCAGCTTAGGACAGAACACTGAAGCTTTCTTT.

This rearrangement joins TRBV19 to TRBJ1-1; a weak D match, TRBD1 (6 bases). V was shortened by 3 bases and J by 1 base, with 6 bases between the two germline ends. The CDR3 extends over 13 amino acids. CDR1 LNHDA and CDR2 SQIVND come from the germline V gene (reference sequence). The CDR3: CASSMGQNTEAFF. CDR3 DNA: TGTGCCAGTAGTATGGGACAGAACACTGAAGCTTTCTTT.

The genes are TRBV2 and TRBJ1-4; TRBD1 aligns across 7 bases. V shed 2 bases and J 8 bases; nucleotides not matched to a gene: 11. Germline V gene sequence: CDR1 SNHLY, CDR2 FYNNEI. CDR3 length: 16 residues. The CDR3 protein is CASSEFRQGSLEKLFF. The CDR3 bases are TGTGCCAGCAGTGAATTCCGACAGGGTAGTTTAGAAAAACTGTTTTTT.

V is TRBV7-2 and J is TRBJ1-1; D uncertain. From germline, CDR1 is SGHTA and CDR2 FQGNSA. The CDR3 covers 16 residues. V lost 4 bases and J 6 bases, leaving 21 bases between the germline ends. The chain's CDR3 is CASSSRRSSPDAEAFF. Here the CDR3 DNA reads TGTGCCAGCAGCTCCCGGAGGAGCAGCCCGGACGCTGAAGCTTTCTTT.

This sequence joins TRBV14 and TRBJ2-1, with TRBD2 as a possible D gene (5 bases). The length of the CDR3 is 15 residues. Germline V gene sequence: CDR1 SGHDN, CDR2 FVKESK. The V and J ends lost 4 bases and 8 bases respectively, with 18 bases between them. Here the CDR3 DNA reads TGTGCCAGCAGCCTCCGGTACAGAGGGTTGGATGAGCAGTTCTTC. Translating gives CASSLRYRGLDEQFF. The full variable domain, in which reference TRBV14 and TRBJ2-1 provide the parts outside the CDR3, is EAGVTQFPSHSVIEKGQTVTLRCDPISGHDNLYWYRRVMGKEIKFLLHFVKESKQDESGMPNNRFLAERTGGTYSTLKVQPAELEDSGVYFCASSLRYRGLDEQFFGPGTRLTVL.

The rearrangement joins TRBV14 to TRBJ1-4; D is ambiguous. Germline CDR1 SGHDN, CDR2 FVKESK. V lost 1 base and J 0 bases, leaving 15 bases between the germline ends. This CDR3 comprises 18 residues. In nucleotides, the CDR3 is TGTGCCAGCAGCCAAGGTTTGACTGGGTGGACAACTAATGAAAAACTGTTTTTT. Protein product: CASSQGLTGWTTNEKLFF.

The rearrangement links TRBV5-1 to TRBJ2-3; a weak D match, TRBD1 (5 bases). The V end lost 1 base, the J end lost 0 bases, and 15 bases lay between the germline ends. The CDR3 contains 17 residues. Germline V CDR1 and CDR2: SGHRS, YFSETQ. The CDR3 DNA is TGCGCCAGCAGCTTGCGGGCCGGCCCAGGGAGCACAGATACGCAGTATTTT. Amino acids: CASSLRAGPGSTDTQYF.

The genes are TRBV7-2 and TRBJ2-7; 8 bases map to TRBD2. V gave up 7 bases and J gave up 3 bases; unmatched junction bases: 11. The germline V gene has CDR1 SGHTA and CDR2 FQGNSA. This CDR3 is built from 15 residues. CDR3 protein: CASTFSGGGHYEQYF. The CDR3, as DNA: TGTGCCAGCACCTTTTCCGGGGGGGGCCACTACGAGCAGTACTTC.

The chain combines TRBV7-9 with TRBJ2-1, with a tentative D call TRBD2 (7 bases). Trimming pared 5 bases from V and 6 bases from J, leaving 17 bases between. This CDR3 region has 15 residues. Germline V gene sequence: CDR1 SEHNR, CDR2 FQNEAQ (reference sequence). CDR3 in amino acids: CASSAGAWTVNEQFF. DNA of the CDR3: TGTGCCAGCAGCGCGGGGGCCTGGACGGTCAATGAGCAGTTCTTC.

This chain uses TRBV6-1 with TRBJ1-1; D gene uncertain. The CDR3 totals 14 residues. Germline V gives CDR1 MNHNS, CDR2 SASEGT. V gave up 2 bases and J gave up 1 base, with 8 bases separating them. The DNA of the CDR3 is TGTGCCAGCAGTGAATTGGCGGGGAACACTGAAGCTTTCTTT. Amino acids: CASSELAGNTEAFF.

This chain joins TRBV5-1 and TRBJ2-1; no reliable D call. Germline CDR1 reads SGHRS; CDR2 reads YFSETQ. CDR3 length equals 11 residues. V was shortened by 4 bases and J by 9 bases, with 8 bases between the two germline ends. The CDR3 sequence is CASSLDVEQFF. CDR3 bases: TGCGCCAGCAGCCTCGACGTTGAGCAGTTCTTC.

This clone was detected once. The chain employs TRBV9 and TRBJ2-3; D not resolved. Between the trimmed V and J ends, which lost 0 bases and 4 bases, there was a span of 12 bases. CDR1 and CDR2 (germline): SGDLS, YYNGEE. The CDR3 loop spans 15 amino acids. This CDR3 reads CASSVERRRPDTQYF. CDR3 DNA: TGTGCCAGCAGCGTAGAGAGGCGTCGGCCAGATACGCAGTATTTT.

V usage is TRBV18 and J usage is TRBJ2-3; 8 nucleotides match TRBD1. J lost 2 bases, V lost 2 bases, and 12 bases had no gene match. Germline CDR1 and CDR2: KGHSH and LQKENI. The CDR3 spans 18 residues. The CDR3 region has the DNA TGTGCCAGCTCACCAGGGCCGATCAGGGGGCGAAACACAGATACGCAGTATTTT. Protein: CASSPGPIRGRNTDTQYF.

The chain uses TRBV9 and TRBJ2-7; no clear D gene. This CDR3 comprises 13 residues. Germline assignment: CDR1 SGDLS and CDR2 YYNGEE. Deletions cut 0 bases from V and 7 bases from J, with 11 bases between. CDR3 nucleotide sequence: TGTGCCAGCAGCGTAGACACGGTCGGAGAGCAGTACTTC. Protein product: CASSVDTVGEQYF.

This rearrangement joins TRBV6-1 to TRBJ2-7, with D maybe TRBD2 (6 bases). Looked up from germline, CDR1 is MNHNS and CDR2 is SASEGT. V was pared by 6 bases and J by 0 bases, with 12 bases between. CDR3 length: 14 residues. This CDR3 is CASRNREYSYEQYF. The DNA of the CDR3 is TGTGCCAGCAGGAATCGGGAGTACTCCTACGAGCAGTACTTC.

The gene calls are TRBV23-1 and TRBJ2-4; 10 nucleotides line up with TRBD2. TRBV23-1 is given ORF status, its function remaining uncertain. The CDR3 sequence is 17 residues long. The V segment lost 10 bases and the J segment 0 bases; nucleotides outside the gene matches: 12. The CDR3 protein is CAKPGVAGGPAKNIQYF. Written as DNA, the CDR3 is TGCGCCAAGCCGGGGGTAGCGGGAGGCCCAGCCAAAAACATTCAGTACTTC.

The rearrangement links TRBV5-1 to TRBJ2-3; no firm D call. The V gene's germline CDR1 is SGHRS and CDR2 YFSETQ. The V end lost 1 base, the J end lost 0 bases, and 6 bases lay between the germline ends. The CDR3 has 14 amino acids. The CDR3 is CASSLPSSTDTQYF. CDR3 sequence (DNA): TGCGCCAGCAGCTTGCCCTCTAGCACAGATACGCAGTATTTT.

The chain combines TRBV19 with TRBJ2-2; the D is unclear. V lost 6 bases, J lost 3 bases, and 11 bases lay in between. The CDR3 is 14 amino acids. Germline CDR1 reads LNHDA; CDR2 reads SQIVND (reference sequence). The CDR3 DNA is TGTGCCAGTAGGAGTTCAGGTTACACCGGGGAGCTGTTTTTT. It yields the protein CASRSSGYTGELFF.

J is TRBJ1-4 and V is TRBV6-1, with D unresolved. The CDR3 totals 14 residues. CDR1 and CDR2 (germline): MNHNS, SASEGT. V was pared by 3 bases and J by 6 bases, with 11 bases between. CDR3 amino acids: CASSEGILDEKLFF. CDR3 coding DNA: TGTGCCAGCAGTGAGGGGATTCTGGATGAAAAACTGTTTTTT.